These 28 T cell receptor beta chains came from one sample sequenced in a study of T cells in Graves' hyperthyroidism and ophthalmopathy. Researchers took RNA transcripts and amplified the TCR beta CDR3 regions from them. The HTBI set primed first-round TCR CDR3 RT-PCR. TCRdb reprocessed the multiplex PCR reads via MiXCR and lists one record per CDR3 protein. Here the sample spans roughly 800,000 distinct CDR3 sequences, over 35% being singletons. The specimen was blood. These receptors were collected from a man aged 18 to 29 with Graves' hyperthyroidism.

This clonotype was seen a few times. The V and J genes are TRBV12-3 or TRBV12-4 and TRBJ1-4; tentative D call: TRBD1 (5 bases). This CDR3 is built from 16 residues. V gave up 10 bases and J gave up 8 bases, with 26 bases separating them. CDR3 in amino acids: CATAPRGSLRKEKLFF. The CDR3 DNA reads TGTGCCACTGCCCCCCGGGGCTCCCTCAGGAAAGAAAAACTGTTTTTT.

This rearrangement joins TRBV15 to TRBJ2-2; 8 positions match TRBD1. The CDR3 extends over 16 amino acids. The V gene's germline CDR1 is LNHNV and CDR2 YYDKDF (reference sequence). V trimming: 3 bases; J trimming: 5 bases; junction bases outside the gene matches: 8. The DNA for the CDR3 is TGTGCCACCAGCAGCTCCGGGACAGGTCGGACCGGGGAGCTGTTTTTT. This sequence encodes CATSSSGTGRTGELFF.

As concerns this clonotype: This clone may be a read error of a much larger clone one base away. This chain's CDR3 is CATSRFGETRYF. In DNA form, the CDR3 reads TGTGCCACCAGCAGATTTGGGGAGACCCGGTACTTC. The rearrangement uses TRBV15 and TRBJ2-5; possibly TRBD2 for D (5 bases). Per the germline V gene, CDR1 is LNHNV and CDR2 is YYDKDF (reference sequence). This CDR3 region has 12 residues.

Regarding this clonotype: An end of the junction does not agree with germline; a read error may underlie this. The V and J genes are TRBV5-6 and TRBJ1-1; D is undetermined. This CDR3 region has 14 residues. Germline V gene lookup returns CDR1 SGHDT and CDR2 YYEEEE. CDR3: CAGSTAVGATEAFF. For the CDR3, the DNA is TGTGCCGGCAGCACGGCGGTTGGAGCTACTGAAGCTTTCTTT.

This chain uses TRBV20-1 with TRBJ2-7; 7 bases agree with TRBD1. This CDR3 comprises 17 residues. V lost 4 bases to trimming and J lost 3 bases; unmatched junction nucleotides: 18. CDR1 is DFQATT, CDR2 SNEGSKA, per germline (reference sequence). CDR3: CSATPRSGTDLLYEQYF. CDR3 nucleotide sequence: TGCAGTGCTACACCACGCTCCGGGACAGATCTCCTCTACGAGCAGTACTTC.

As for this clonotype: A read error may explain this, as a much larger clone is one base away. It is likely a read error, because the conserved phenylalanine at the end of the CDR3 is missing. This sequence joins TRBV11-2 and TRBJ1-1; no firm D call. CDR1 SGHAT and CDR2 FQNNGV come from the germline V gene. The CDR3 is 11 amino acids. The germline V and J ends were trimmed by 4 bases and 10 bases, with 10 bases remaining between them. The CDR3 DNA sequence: TGTGCCAGCAGCTACGGGCCGGGAGCTTTCCTT. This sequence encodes CASSYGPGAFL.

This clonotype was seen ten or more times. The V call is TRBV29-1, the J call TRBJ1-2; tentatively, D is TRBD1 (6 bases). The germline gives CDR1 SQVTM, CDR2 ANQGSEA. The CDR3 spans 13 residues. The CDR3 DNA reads TGCAGTTGCGAGGGGGGCTCGGGCTATGGCTACACCTTC. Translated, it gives CSCEGGSGYGYTF.

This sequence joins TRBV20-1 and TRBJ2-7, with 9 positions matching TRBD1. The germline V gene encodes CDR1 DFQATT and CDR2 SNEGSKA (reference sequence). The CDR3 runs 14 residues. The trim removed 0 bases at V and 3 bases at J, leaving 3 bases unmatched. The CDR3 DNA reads TGCAGTGCTAGAGAGCCGGGACAGGGCTACGAGCAGTACTTC. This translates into CSAREPGQGYEQYF.

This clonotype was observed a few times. The CDR3 DNA follows: TGTGCCAGCAGCTTAGAAGGGGGCGGAGAGACCCAGTACTTC. As protein: CASSLEGGGETQYF. The V call is TRBV7-2, the J call TRBJ2-5; 7 positions agree with TRBD1. The CDR3 has 14 residues. J was trimmed by 4 bases and V by 1 base; bases with no gene match: 3. Germline V CDR1 and CDR2: SGHTA, FQGNSA.

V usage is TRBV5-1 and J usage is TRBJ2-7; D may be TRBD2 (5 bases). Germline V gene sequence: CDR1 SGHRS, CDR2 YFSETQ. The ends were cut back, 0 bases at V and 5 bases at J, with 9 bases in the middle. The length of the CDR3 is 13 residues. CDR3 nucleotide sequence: TGCGCCAGCAGCTTGGTTGGGAGCCACGAGCAGTACTTC. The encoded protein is CASSLVGSHEQYF.

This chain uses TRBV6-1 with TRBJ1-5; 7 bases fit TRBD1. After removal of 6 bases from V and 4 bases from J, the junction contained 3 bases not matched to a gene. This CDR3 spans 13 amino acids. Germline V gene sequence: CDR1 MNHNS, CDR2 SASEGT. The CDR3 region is CASRTTGNQPQHF. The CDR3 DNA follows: TGTGCCAGCAGGACGACAGGGAATCAGCCCCAGCATTTT.

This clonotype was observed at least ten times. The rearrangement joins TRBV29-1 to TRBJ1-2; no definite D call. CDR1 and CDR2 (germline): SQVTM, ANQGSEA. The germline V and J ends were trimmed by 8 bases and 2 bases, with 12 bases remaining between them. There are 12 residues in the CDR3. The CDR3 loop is CSTRTENYGYTF. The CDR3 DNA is TGCAGCACCCGGACGGAAAACTATGGCTACACCTTC.

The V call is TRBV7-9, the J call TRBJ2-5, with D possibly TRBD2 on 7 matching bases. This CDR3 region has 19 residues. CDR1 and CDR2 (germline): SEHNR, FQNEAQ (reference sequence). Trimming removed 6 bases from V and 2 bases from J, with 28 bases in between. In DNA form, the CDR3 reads TGTGCCAGCAGTCCGGGGGGCAGTAGGGTCCTGGTCCTGCAAGAGACCCAGTACTTC. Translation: CASSPGGSRVLVLQETQYF.

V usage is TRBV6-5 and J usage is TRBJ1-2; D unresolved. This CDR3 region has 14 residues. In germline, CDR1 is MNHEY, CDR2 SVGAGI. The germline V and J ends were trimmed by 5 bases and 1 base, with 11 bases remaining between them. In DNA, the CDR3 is TGTGCCAGCAGTGAAGACGAGGATAACTATGGCTACACCTTC. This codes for CASSEDEDNYGYTF.

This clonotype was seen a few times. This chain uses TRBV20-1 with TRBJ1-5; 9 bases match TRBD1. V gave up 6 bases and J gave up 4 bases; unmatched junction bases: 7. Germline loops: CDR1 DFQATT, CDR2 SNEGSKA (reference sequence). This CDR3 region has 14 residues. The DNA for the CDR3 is TGCAGTGCCCCCTTCGACAGGGGGAATCAGCCCCAGCATTTT. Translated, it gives CSAPFDRGNQPQHF.

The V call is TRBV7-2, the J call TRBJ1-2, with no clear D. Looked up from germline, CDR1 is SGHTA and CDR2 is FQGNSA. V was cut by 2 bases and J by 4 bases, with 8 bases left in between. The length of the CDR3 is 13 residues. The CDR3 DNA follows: TGTGCCAGCAGCTTATGGTCTGGCTATGGCTACACCTTC. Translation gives CASSLWSGYGYTF.

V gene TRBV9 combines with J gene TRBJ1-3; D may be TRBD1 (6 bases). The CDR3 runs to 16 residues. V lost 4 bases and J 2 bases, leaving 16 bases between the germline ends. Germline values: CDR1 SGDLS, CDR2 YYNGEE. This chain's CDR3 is CASSLGLGGPGNTIYF. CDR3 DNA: TGTGCCAGCAGCCTAGGGTTAGGGGGACCTGGAAACACCATATATTTT.

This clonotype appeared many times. CDR3 sequence: CASSRDVRSYEQYF. For the CDR3, the DNA is TGTGCCAGCAGCCGAGACGTCCGCTCCTACGAGCAGTACTTC. The chain recombines TRBV7-2 with TRBJ2-7; D gene ambiguous. V lost 5 bases and J lost 0, with 11 bases in between. The CDR3 totals 14 residues. Germline loops: CDR1 SGHTA, CDR2 FQGNSA.

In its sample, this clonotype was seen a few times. CDR3 DNA sequence: TGTGCCACCGAGGGGGCCATGAACACTGAAGCTTTCTTT. Protein: CATEGAMNTEAFF. The rearrangement links TRBV12-3 or TRBV12-4 to TRBJ1-1, with TRBD1 identical over 7 bases. CDR3 length: 13 residues. Unmatched junction bases numbered 5, after V lost 10 bases and J lost 0 bases.

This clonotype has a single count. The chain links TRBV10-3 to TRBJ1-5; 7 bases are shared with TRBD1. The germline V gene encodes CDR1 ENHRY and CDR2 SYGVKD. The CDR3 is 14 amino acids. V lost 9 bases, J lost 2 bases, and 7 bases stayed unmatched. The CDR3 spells CAIMTQGGNQPQHF. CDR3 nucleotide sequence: TGTGCCATTATGACCCAGGGGGGCAATCAGCCCCAGCATTTT.

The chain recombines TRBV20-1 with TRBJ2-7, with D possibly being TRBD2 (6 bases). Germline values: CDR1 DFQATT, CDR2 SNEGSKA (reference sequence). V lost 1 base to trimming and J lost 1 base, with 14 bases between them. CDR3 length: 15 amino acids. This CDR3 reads CSARVGGLLSYEQYF. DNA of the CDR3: TGCAGTGCTAGAGTGGGGGGACTCCTATCCTACGAGCAGTACTTC.

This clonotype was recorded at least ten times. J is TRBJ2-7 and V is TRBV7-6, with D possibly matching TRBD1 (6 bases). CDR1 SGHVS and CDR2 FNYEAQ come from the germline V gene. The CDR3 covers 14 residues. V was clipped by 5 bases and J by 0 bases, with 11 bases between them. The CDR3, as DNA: TGTGCCAGCAGCAGGGACACGAACTCCTACGAGCAGTACTTC. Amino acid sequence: CASSRDTNSYEQYF.

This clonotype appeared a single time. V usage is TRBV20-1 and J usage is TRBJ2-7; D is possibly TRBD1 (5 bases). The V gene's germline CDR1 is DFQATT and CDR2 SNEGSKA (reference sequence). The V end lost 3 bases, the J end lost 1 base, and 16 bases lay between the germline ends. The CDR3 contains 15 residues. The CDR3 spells CSASPLVRQSYEQYF. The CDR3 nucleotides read TGCAGTGCTAGCCCCTTGGTGAGACAGTCCTACGAGCAGTACTTC.

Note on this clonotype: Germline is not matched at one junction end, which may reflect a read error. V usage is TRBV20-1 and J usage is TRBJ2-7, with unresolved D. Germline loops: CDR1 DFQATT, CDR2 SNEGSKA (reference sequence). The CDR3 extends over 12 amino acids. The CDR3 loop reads CSASPNLYEKYF. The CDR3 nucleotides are TGCAGTGCTAGCCCTAACCTCTACGAGAAGTACTTC.

In DNA, the CDR3 is TGTGCCAGCAGCTCGGGACAATTCGACTATGGCTACACCTTC. This sequence encodes CASSSGQFDYGYTF. V gene TRBV7-9 combines with J gene TRBJ1-2, with D perhaps matching TRBD1 (6 bases). The germline V and J ends were trimmed by 4 bases and 3 bases, with 12 bases remaining between them. There are 14 residues in the CDR3. Per germline, CDR1 SEHNR and CDR2 FQNEAQ (reference sequence).

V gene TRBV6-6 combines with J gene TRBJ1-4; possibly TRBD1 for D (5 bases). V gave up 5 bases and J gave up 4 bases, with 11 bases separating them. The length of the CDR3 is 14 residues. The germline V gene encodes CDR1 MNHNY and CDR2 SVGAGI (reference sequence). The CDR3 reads CASSPRGNNEKLFF. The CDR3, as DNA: TGTGCCAGCAGTCCCCGGGGGAATAATGAAAAACTGTTTTTT.

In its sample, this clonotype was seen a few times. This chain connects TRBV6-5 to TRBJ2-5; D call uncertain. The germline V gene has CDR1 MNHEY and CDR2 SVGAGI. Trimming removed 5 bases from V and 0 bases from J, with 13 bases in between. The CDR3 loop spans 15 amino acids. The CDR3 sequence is CASSESAGDQETQYF. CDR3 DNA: TGTGCCAGCAGTGAATCAGCAGGTGACCAAGAGACCCAGTACTTC.

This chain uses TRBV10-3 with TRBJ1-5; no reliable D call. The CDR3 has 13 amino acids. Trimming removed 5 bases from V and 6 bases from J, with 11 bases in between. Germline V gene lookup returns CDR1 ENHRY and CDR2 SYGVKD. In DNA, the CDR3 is TGTGCCATCAGTCGGACCGGTAGTCAGCCCCAGCATTTT. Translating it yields CAISRTGSQPQHF.